This entry features one T cell receptor beta chain sequence. These data belong to a study of blood T cell repertoires in COVID-19. Study summary: Nucleic acid was either cDNA or gDNA, and it came from T cells, B-cell-depleted T cells, or PBMCs.

The CDR3 is 13 residues long. CDR1 is SEHNR, CDR2 FQNEAQ, per germline (reference sequence). V dropped 5 bases and J dropped 3 bases, with 10 bases sitting between them. Data came from immunoSEQ multiplex PCR; TCRdb stores just in-frame clones and leaves some out. Counted here are 310,000 or so clones, around 86% occurring once; the ten biggest clones make up 1%. The receptor's source is a middle-aged man with active or convalescent COVID-19. The gene calls are TRBV7-9 and TRBJ1-1; D is uncertain. Sequenced material: peripheral blood. CDR3 amino acids: CASSPVGDTEAFF. DNA for the CDR3: TGTGCCAGCAGCCCTGTCGGGGACACTGAAGCTTTCTTT.